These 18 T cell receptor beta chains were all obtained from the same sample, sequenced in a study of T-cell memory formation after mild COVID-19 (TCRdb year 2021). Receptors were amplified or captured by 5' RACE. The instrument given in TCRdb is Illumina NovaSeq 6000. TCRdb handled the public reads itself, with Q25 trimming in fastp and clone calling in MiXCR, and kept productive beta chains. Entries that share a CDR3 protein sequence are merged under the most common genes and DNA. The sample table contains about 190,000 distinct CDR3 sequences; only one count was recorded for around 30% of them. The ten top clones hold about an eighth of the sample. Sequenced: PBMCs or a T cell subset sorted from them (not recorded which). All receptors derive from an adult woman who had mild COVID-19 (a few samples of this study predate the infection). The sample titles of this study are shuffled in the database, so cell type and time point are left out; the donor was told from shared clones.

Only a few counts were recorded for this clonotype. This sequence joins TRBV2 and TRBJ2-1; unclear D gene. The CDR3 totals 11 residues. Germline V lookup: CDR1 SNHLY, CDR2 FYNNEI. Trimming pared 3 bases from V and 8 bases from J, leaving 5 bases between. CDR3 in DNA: TGTGCCAGCAGTGAGTTCTATGAGCAGTTCTTC. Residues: CASSEFYEQFF.

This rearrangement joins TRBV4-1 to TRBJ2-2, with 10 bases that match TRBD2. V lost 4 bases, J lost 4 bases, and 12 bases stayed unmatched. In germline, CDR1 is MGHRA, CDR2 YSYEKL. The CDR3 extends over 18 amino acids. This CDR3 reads CASSPRVVAGGGTGELFF. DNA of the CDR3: TGCGCCAGCAGCCCCCGGGTGGTAGCGGGAGGTGGCACCGGGGAGCTGTTTTTT.

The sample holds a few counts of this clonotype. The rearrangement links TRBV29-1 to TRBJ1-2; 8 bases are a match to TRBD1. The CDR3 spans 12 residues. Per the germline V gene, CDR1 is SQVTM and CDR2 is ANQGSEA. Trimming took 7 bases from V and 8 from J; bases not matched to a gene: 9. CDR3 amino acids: CSAFGQGSGYTF. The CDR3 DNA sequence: TGCAGCGCCTTCGGACAGGGCAGCGGCTACACCTTC.

The CDR3 is CASSWTGATDTQYF. The CDR3 DNA reads TGTGCCAGCAGTTGGACAGGGGCGACAGATACGCAGTATTTT. The chain links TRBV6-6 to TRBJ2-3; 9 bases map to TRBD1. The CDR3 consists of 14 residues. Germline CDR1 and CDR2: MNHNY and SVGAGI (reference sequence). After removal of 4 bases from V and 3 bases from J, the junction contained 2 bases not matched to a gene.

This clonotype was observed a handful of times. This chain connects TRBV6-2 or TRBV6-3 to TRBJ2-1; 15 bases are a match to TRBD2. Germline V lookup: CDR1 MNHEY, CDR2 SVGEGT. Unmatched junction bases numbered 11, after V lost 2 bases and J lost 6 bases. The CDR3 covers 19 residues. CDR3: CASSYHELGTSGRSNEQFF. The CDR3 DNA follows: TGTGCCAGCAGTTACCACGAGTTGGGGACTAGCGGGAGGAGCAATGAGCAGTTCTTC.

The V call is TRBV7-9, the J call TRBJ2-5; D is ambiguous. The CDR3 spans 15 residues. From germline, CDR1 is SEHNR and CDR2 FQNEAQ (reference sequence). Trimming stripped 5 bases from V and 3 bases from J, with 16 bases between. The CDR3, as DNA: TGTGCCAGCAGCCAGATTGGTGTGTTTGAAGAGACCCAGTACTTC. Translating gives CASSQIGVFEETQYF.

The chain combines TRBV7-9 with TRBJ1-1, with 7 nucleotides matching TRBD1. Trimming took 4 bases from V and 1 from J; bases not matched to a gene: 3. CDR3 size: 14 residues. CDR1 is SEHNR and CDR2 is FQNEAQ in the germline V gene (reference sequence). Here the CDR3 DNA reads TGTGCCAGCAGCTCGGACAGGTGGAACACTGAAGCTTTCTTT. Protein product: CASSSDRWNTEAFF.

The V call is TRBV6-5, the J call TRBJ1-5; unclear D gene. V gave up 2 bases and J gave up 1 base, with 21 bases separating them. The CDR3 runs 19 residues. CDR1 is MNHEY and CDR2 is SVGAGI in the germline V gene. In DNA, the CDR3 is TGTGCCAGCAGTTACGCGGATAGGGATAAAGATTGGAGCAATCAGCCCCAGCATTTT. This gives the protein CASSYADRDKDWSNQPQHF.

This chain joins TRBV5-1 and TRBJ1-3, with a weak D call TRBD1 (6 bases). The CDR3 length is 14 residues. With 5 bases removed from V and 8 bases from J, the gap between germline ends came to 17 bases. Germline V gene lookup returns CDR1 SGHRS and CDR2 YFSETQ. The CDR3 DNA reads TGCGCCAGCAGAAAACAGGGACTAGAGGACACCATATATTTT. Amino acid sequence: CASRKQGLEDTIYF.

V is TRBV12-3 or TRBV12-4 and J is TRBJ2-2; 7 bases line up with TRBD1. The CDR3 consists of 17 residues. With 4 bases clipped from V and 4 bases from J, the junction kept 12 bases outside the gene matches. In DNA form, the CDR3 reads TGTGCCAGCAGTTCATCACTGACAGGGACGGTCACCGGGGAGCTGTTTTTT. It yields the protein CASSSSLTGTVTGELFF.

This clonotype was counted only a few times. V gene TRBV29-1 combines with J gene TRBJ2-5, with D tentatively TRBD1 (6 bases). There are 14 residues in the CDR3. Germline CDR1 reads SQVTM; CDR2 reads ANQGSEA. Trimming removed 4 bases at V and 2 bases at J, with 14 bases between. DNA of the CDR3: TGCAGCGTTGCGGTGGGAACAGGGCAAGAGACCCAGTACTTC. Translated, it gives CSVAVGTGQETQYF.

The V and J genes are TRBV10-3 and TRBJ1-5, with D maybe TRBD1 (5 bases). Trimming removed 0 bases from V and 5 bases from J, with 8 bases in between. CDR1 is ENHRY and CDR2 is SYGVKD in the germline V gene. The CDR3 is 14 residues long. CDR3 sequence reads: CAISESFRDQPQHF. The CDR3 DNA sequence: TGTGCCATCAGTGAGTCCTTCAGGGATCAGCCCCAGCATTTT.

The CDR3 coding sequence is TGTGCCATCAGTGTCCAGGGGGCCTCCTACGAGCAGTACTTC. It specifies CAISVQGASYEQYF. J is TRBJ2-7 and V is TRBV10-3; 8 nucleotides line up with TRBD1. After removal of 4 bases from V and 0 bases from J, the junction contained 2 bases not matched to a gene. Germline V gives CDR1 ENHRY, CDR2 SYGVKD. The CDR3 covers 14 residues.

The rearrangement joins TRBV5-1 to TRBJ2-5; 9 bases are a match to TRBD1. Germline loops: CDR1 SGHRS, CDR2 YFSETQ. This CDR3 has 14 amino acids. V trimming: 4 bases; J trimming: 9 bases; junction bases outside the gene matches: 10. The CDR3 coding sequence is TGCGCCAGCAGCCCCGGGACAGGGTTTGAGGCCCAGTACTTC. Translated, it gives CASSPGTGFEAQYF.

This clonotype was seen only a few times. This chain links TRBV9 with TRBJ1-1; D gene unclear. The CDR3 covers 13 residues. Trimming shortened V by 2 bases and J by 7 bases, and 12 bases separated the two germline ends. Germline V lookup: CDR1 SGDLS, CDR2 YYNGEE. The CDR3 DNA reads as TGTGCCAGCAGCGTCTCAGGTGGTAGTGAAGCTTTCTTT. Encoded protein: CASSVSGGSEAFF.

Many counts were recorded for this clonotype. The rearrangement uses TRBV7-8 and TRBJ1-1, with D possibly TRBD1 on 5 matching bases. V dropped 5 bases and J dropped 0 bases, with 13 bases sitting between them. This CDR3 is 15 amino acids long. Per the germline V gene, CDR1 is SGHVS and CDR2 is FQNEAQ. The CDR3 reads CASSIITTVNTEAFF. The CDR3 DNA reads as TGTGCCAGCAGCATTATAACGACAGTGAACACTGAAGCTTTCTTT.

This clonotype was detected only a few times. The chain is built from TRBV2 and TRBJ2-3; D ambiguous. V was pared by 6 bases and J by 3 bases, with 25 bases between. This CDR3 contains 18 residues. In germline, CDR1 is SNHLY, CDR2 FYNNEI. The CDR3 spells CASRAPSLASFRTDTQYF. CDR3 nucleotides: TGTGCCAGCAGGGCACCTTCCTTGGCGAGCTTCCGGACAGATACGCAGTATTTT.

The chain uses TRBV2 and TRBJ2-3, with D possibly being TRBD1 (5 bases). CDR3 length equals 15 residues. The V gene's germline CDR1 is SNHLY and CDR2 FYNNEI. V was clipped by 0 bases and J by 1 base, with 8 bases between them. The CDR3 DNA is TGTGCCAGCAGTGAAGCCAGGGTGGGCACAGATACGCAGTATTTT. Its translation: CASSEARVGTDTQYF.